The present entry profiles one T cell receptor (beta chain) with its context. These data belong to a study of blood T cell repertoires in COVID-19. As for the study in general: Sources were T cells, B-cell-depleted T cells, or PBMCs; the material itself was cDNA or gDNA.

Method: immunoSEQ multiplex PCR; TCRdb's copy keeps in-frame clones and lacks some. The sample yields 150,000 to 200,000 clones, over 80% seen once. V shed 4 bases and J 5 bases; nucleotides not matched to a gene: 11. The germline V gene encodes CDR1 ENHRY and CDR2 SYGVKD. The length of the CDR3 is 17 residues. All enrollees were roughly 18 to 90 years old and from some 24 US areas. Recovered participants had two consecutive negative NP/OP PCR tests, healthcare professional clearance, or symptom resolution. V gene TRBV10-3 combines with J gene TRBJ2-1; 10 positions agree with TRBD2. The source of this sequence is a woman aged 55-69 years who had recovered from COVID-19. Input material: PBMCs or T cells enriched from blood (not recorded which). Here the CDR3 reads CAISARVLAGAHNEQFF. CDR3 nucleotides: TGTGCCATCAGTGCCCGGGTTCTAGCGGGGGCGCACAATGAGCAGTTCTTC.